In its sample, the clone carrying this T cell receptor (beta chain) was seen many times. The V end was cut by 3 bases, the J end by 0 bases, with 6 bases between. Looked up from germline, CDR1 is ENHRY and CDR2 is SYGVKD. The CDR3 covers 13 residues. The sample belongs to a study of identical twins. TCRdb reprocessed the 5' RACE reads with MiXCR, giving one entry per CDR3 protein. The repertoire has some 900,000 distinct CDR3 sequences, 9% to 15% of them found once; the top ten carry 1.5% to 2%. The data also belong to a second study, concerning yellow fever vaccine responses in identical twins. That paper states: Twins reportedly appeared to share part of their vaccine T cell response while keeping part individual.

The sample comprised PBMCs. This sequence originates from a woman between 18 and 29 years old in good health. The chain is built from TRBV10-3 and TRBJ2-7; possibly TRBD1 for D (5 bases). DNA for the CDR3: TGTGCCATCAGTGACCAGGGCTCCTACGAGCAGTACGTC. Translating gives CAISDQGSYEQYV.